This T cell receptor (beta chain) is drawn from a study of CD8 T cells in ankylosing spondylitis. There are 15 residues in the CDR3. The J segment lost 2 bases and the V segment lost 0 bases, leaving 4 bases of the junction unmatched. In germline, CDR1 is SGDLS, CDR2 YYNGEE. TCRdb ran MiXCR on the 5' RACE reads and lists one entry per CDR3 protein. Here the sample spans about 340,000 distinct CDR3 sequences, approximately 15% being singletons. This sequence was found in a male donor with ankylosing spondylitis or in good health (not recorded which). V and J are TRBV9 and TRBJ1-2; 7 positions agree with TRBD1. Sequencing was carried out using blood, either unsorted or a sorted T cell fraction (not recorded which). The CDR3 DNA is TGTGCCAGCAGCGTAGGAACAGGGGCAAACTATGGCTACACCTTC. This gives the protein CASSVGTGANYGYTF.